This passage covers 10 T cell receptor beta chains from one sample sequenced in a study of blood T cell repertoires in COVID-19. Here immunoSEQ multiplex PCR was the method, and the copy in TCRdb shows in-frame clones only, minus some. The sample contains approximately 220,000 clones, 80% to 90% of which appear only once. Sequencing used PBMCs or T cells enriched from blood (not recorded which). These receptors were collected from a woman aged 40 to 50 who had been exposed to COVID-19.

This rearrangement joins TRBV9 to TRBJ2-3; 10 bases agree with TRBD2. This CDR3 contains 16 residues. Per germline, CDR1 SGDLS and CDR2 YYNGEE. The V segment lost 0 bases and the J segment 2 bases; nucleotides outside the gene matches: 3. In DNA form, the CDR3 reads TGTGCCAGCAGCGTAGTAGCGGGGGGTCACACAGATACGCAGTATTTT. Its translation: CASSVVAGGHTDTQYF.

V is TRBV10-3 and J is TRBJ2-1; D call uncertain. In germline, CDR1 is ENHRY, CDR2 SYGVKD. This CDR3 comprises 14 residues. Deletions cut 4 bases from V and 7 bases from J, with 14 bases between. The CDR3 nucleotides read TGTGCCATCAGTGGTCAACGAGGAGCGAATGAGCAGTTCTTC. Its translation is CAISGQRGANEQFF.

V gene TRBV27 combines with J gene TRBJ2-7, with TRBD1 matching 8 bases. With 2 bases clipped from V and 3 bases from J, the junction kept 3 bases outside the gene matches. Germline loops: CDR1 MNHEY, CDR2 SMNVEV (reference sequence). The CDR3 extends over 14 amino acids. Here the CDR3 DNA reads TGTGCCAGCAGTTTACAACAGGGGGACTACGAGCAGTACTTC. As protein: CASSLQQGDYEQYF.

This chain connects TRBV29-1 to TRBJ1-1; 7 bases fit TRBD1. Germline V gene sequence: CDR1 SQVTM, CDR2 ANQGSEA. The length of the CDR3 is 13 residues. V shed 4 bases and J 1 base; nucleotides not matched to a gene: 3. CDR3 bases: TGCAGCGTTGTTGGGACAGCGAACACTGAAGCTTTCTTT. Translating gives CSVVGTANTEAFF.

This rearrangement joins TRBV5-4 to TRBJ2-1; 11 bases match TRBD1. This CDR3 has 16 amino acids. The germline V gene has CDR1 SGHNT and CDR2 YYREEE (reference sequence). Trimming removed 0 bases from V and 10 bases from J; junction bases left unmatched: 9. The CDR3 protein is CASSLAWDRGFLEQFF. The CDR3 coding sequence is TGTGCCAGCAGCTTGGCTTGGGACAGGGGGTTTCTAGAGCAGTTCTTC.

This clone showed up just a few times. This CDR3 is CASSLGLAGTLRTDTQYF. CDR3 nucleotides: TGTGCCAGCAGCTTAGGCCTAGCGGGAACTCTCCGCACAGATACGCAGTATTTT. The genes are TRBV7-3 and TRBJ2-3, with 9 bases aligning to TRBD2. Germline CDR1 reads SGHTA; CDR2 reads FQGTGA. The J segment lost 1 base and the V segment lost 2 bases, leaving 10 bases of the junction unmatched. The CDR3 contains 18 residues.

This clone was observed a handful of times. The chain links TRBV6-1 to TRBJ2-1; D not certain. In germline, CDR1 is MNHNS, CDR2 SASEGT. This CDR3 spans 14 amino acids. Trimming took off 3 bases at V and 9 bases at J, with 15 bases between the two ends. Written as DNA, the CDR3 is TGTGCCAGCAGTGATGCAGGAACCCACGGTGAGCAGTTCTTC. This sequence encodes CASSDAGTHGEQFF.

V and J are TRBV4-3 and TRBJ2-3; 7 bases are a match to TRBD2. V shed 0 bases and J 2 bases; nucleotides not matched to a gene: 2. CDR1 LGHNA and CDR2 YSLEER come from the germline V gene. The CDR3 has 15 amino acids. CDR3 DNA: TGCGCCAGCAGCCAAGACGCGGGGGTCACAGATACGCAGTATTTT. This translates into CASSQDAGVTDTQYF.

A note on this clone: A much larger clone sits a single nucleotide away, making a read error possible. Additional DNA sequences in this sample encode the identical CDR3. V usage is TRBV19 and J usage is TRBJ1-5; 8 positions agree with TRBD1. V lost 4 bases, J lost 2 bases, and 1 base stayed unmatched. CDR1 and CDR2 from the germline V gene are LNHDA and SQIVND (reference sequence). The CDR3 totals 14 residues. This chain's CDR3 is CASSTTGGNQPQHF. The CDR3 nucleotides read TGTGCCAGTAGTACGACAGGGGGCAATCAGCCCCAGCATTTT.

The gene calls are TRBV30 and TRBJ2-1; D is possibly TRBD2 (6 bases). CDR3 length equals 13 residues. Germline V gives CDR1 GTSNPN, CDR2 SVGIG (reference sequence). The V end lost 0 bases, the J end lost 8 bases, and 11 bases lay between the germline ends. The CDR3 sequence is CAWSVLGGDEQFF. CDR3 nucleotide sequence: TGTGCCTGGAGTGTACTAGGAGGGGATGAGCAGTTCTTC.